A single sample gave rise to the 21 T cell receptor beta chains below, sequenced in a study of PD-1 blockade in classical Hodgkin lymphoma. The table came from immunoSEQ multiplex PCR; TCRdb's copy has only in-frame clones and leaves some out. The sample contains some 90,000 clones, more than 70% of which appear only once. Regarding time point: cycle 4 day 1 (C4D1), after more than 5 weeks of nivolumab. No patient escaped relapse after autologous stem cell transplantation, and brentuximab vedotin exposure varied. Source: peripheral blood mononuclear cells (PBMCs), taken before the fourth cycle of nivolumab. Receptors originate from a human donor with classical Hodgkin lymphoma.

The chain uses TRBV28 and TRBJ2-2; TRBD2 aligns across 7 bases. The CDR3 consists of 14 residues. Germline V gene data show CDR1 as MDHEN and CDR2 as SYDVKM. V dropped 6 bases and J dropped 4; count of bases not matched to a gene: 5. CDR3 residues: CASSLGGSTGELFF. In DNA, the CDR3 is TGTGCCAGCAGCCTGGGGGGGAGCACCGGGGAGCTGTTTTTT.

This clone came up a few times. The J gene is TRBJ1-6, the V gene TRBV7-9; D unclear. Per germline, CDR1 SEHNR and CDR2 FQNEAQ (reference sequence). The CDR3 is 17 amino acids. V was clipped by 5 bases and J by 7 bases, with 21 bases between them. In DNA, the CDR3 is TGTGCCAGCAGCCCGGATCACCGCCTCGGTATGAATTCACCCCTCCACTTT. It encodes CASSPDHRLGMNSPLHF.

This clone was seen a handful of times. The rearrangement links TRBV30 to TRBJ2-7; D uncertain. The CDR3 is 13 amino acids. V shed 0 bases and J shed 2 bases, with 8 bases lying between them. Germline loops: CDR1 GTSNPN, CDR2 SVGIG (reference sequence). CDR3 region: CAWSVRHAYEQYF. CDR3 in DNA: TGTGCCTGGAGTGTACGACATGCCTACGAGCAGTACTTC.

V is TRBV5-4 and J is TRBJ2-5; D not certain. The CDR3 spans 11 residues. V lost 2 bases to trimming and J lost 2 bases, with 1 base between them. Germline lookup yields CDR1 SGHNT and CDR2 YYREEE (reference sequence). The CDR3 nucleotides read TGTGCCAGCAGCTTACAAGAGACCCAGTACTTC. Translation: CASSLQETQYF.

The sample holds a few counts of this clone. The J gene is TRBJ2-2, the V gene TRBV2; D call uncertain. This CDR3 comprises 16 residues. CDR1 is SNHLY, CDR2 FYNNEI, per germline. Trimming shortened V by 4 bases and J by 2 bases, and 14 bases separated the two germline ends. The CDR3 sequence is CASSVELFTNTGELFF. DNA for the CDR3: TGTGCCAGCAGTGTTGAGTTATTCACCAACACCGGGGAGCTGTTTTTT. Supplemented by reference TRBV2 and TRBJ2-2, the full variable domain reads EPEVTQTPSHQVTQMGQEVILRCVPISNHLYFYWYRQILGQKVEFLVSFYNNEISEKSEIFDDQFSVERPDGSNFTLKIRSTKLEDSAMYFCASSVELFTNTGELFFGEGSRLTVL.

The rearrangement links TRBV6-5 to TRBJ2-7; 8 bases map to TRBD2. Germline values: CDR1 MNHEY, CDR2 SVGAGI. V lost 0 bases and J lost 4; bases outside the gene matches: 8. The CDR3 sequence is 16 residues long. CDR3 amino acids: CASSYSILAGFYEQYF. CDR3 sequence (DNA): TGTGCCAGCAGTTACTCGATATTAGCGGGGTTTTACGAGCAGTACTTC.

V gene TRBV6-6 combines with J gene TRBJ2-1, with 13 nucleotides matching TRBD2. V lost 5 bases to trimming and J lost 9 bases; unmatched junction nucleotides: 7. The length of the CDR3 is 15 residues. Looked up from germline, CDR1 is MNHNY and CDR2 is SVGAGI (reference sequence). The CDR3 nucleotides are TGTGCCAGCAGTCAACTAGCGGGAGGGCCTCGTGAGCAGTTCTTC. Its protein is CASSQLAGGPREQFF.

This chain uses TRBV7-2 with TRBJ1-4, with a tentative D call TRBD1 (5 bases). V shed 5 bases and J shed 7 bases, with 17 bases lying between them. CDR1 SGHTA and CDR2 FQGNSA come from the germline V gene. The CDR3 has 15 residues. The CDR3 sequence: CASSDSGARGEKLFF. The CDR3 DNA reads TGTGCCAGCAGCGACAGTGGGGCGCGCGGTGAAAAACTGTTTTTT.

The genes are TRBV4-3 and TRBJ2-5; D gene ambiguous. The end of the DNA is better explained by TRBJ2-7, so the J call may be wrong. Germline assignment: CDR1 LGHNA and CDR2 YSLEER. This CDR3 comprises 14 residues. The CDR3 DNA is TGCGCCAGCAGCCTTCTTGGCGGAACCTACGAGCAGTACTTC. It translates to CASSLLGGTYEQYF.

The gene calls are TRBV6-5 and TRBJ2-7; D is possibly TRBD2 (5 bases). V lost 6 bases, J lost 3 bases, and 18 bases lay in between. CDR1 is MNHEY, CDR2 SVGAGI, per germline. CDR3 size: 15 residues. CDR3 sequence (DNA): TGTGCCAGCAGACGCCGGAGGCAGCCAGGCTACGAGCAGTACTTC. Its protein product is CASRRRRQPGYEQYF.

For the CDR3, the DNA is TGTGCCAGCAGCAAGCCGAACGGGGCCTACGAGCAGTACTTC. As protein: CASSKPNGAYEQYF. The chain uses TRBV6-5 and TRBJ2-7; a possible D gene is TRBD2 (5 bases). The CDR3 contains 14 residues. V was shortened by 6 bases and J by 2 bases, with 14 bases between the two germline ends. The germline V gene encodes CDR1 MNHEY and CDR2 SVGAGI.

The rearrangement joins TRBV6-6 to TRBJ2-5; 9 bases fit TRBD2. Germline V gene data show CDR1 as MNHNY and CDR2 as SVGAGI (reference sequence). V lost 0 bases and J lost 5; bases outside the gene matches: 7. This CDR3 is 16 amino acids long. DNA for the CDR3: TGTGCCAGCAGTTACTCGGGTCCTAGCGGGGCTGAGACCCAGTACTTC. It translates to CASSYSGPSGAETQYF.

The CDR3 nucleotides read TGTGCCAGTAGTATGGTAGAGGGGACAGGGAACTACGAGCAGTACTTC. It is translated as CASSMVEGTGNYEQYF. V gene TRBV19 combines with J gene TRBJ2-7; TRBD1 matches at 9 bases. In germline, CDR1 is LNHDA, CDR2 SQIVND (reference sequence). The CDR3 is 16 residues long. V was clipped by 3 bases and J by 3 bases; unmatched bases: 9.

The chain recombines TRBV6-5 with TRBJ1-2, with TRBD1 identical over 9 bases. The CDR3 totals 15 residues. CDR1 and CDR2 (germline): MNHEY, SVGAGI. Germline trimming cut 6 bases from V and 1 base from J; bases unmatched to any gene: 6. Here the CDR3 DNA reads TGTGCCAGCAGGGACAGGGGTTCCGGTAACTATGGCTACACCTTC. It translates to CASRDRGSGNYGYTF.

The chain uses TRBV19 and TRBJ2-7, with 8 positions matching TRBD1. Trimming cost V 5 bases and J 2 bases; bases outside gene matches: 2. The germline CDR1 and CDR2 sequences are LNHDA and SQIVND (reference sequence). The CDR3 has 13 residues. CDR3 sequence reads: CASSLTGAYEQYF. In DNA, the CDR3 is TGTGCCAGTAGTTTGACAGGGGCCTACGAGCAGTACTTC.

Written as DNA, the CDR3 is TGCGCCAGCAGCTTGGCCTCGAGAATACTCTCCTACGAGCAGTACTTC. This translates into CASSLASRILSYEQYF. The gene calls are TRBV5-1 and TRBJ2-7; D uncertain. Germline loops: CDR1 SGHRS, CDR2 YFSETQ. The CDR3 extends over 16 amino acids. The V end was cut by 0 bases, the J end by 0 bases, with 13 bases between. Based on the CDR3 plus reference TRBV5-1 and TRBJ2-7, the full variable domain is KAGVTQTPRYLIKTRGQQVTLSCSPISGHRSVSWYQQTPGQGLQFLFEYFSETQRNKGNFPGRFSGRQFSNSRSEMNVSTLELGDSALYLCASSLASRILSYEQYFGPGTRLTVT.

The gene calls are TRBV28 and TRBJ2-7; 7 nucleotides line up with TRBD2. Germline V CDR1 and CDR2: MDHEN, SYDVKM. J lost 1 base, V lost 3 bases, and 9 bases had no gene match. The CDR3 has 16 residues. The CDR3 protein is CASSFLLGGYSYEQYF. Here the CDR3 DNA reads TGTGCCAGCAGTTTCTTGTTGGGAGGGTATTCCTACGAGCAGTACTTC.

This clone occurred once. The gene calls are TRBV6-1 and TRBJ1-5; D is ambiguous. Per the germline V gene, CDR1 is MNHNS and CDR2 is SASEGT. The CDR3 totals 13 residues. Trimming removed 6 bases from V and 4 bases from J, with 10 bases in between. CDR3 loop: CASSPSGNQPQHF. The CDR3 nucleotides are TGTGCCAGCAGCCCCAGCGGGAATCAGCCCCAGCATTTT.

The chain employs TRBV28 and TRBJ2-1, with TRBD1 as a possible D gene (5 bases). V was pared by 4 bases and J by 15 bases, with 13 bases between. This CDR3 has 11 residues. CDR1 and CDR2 from the germline V gene are MDHEN and SYDVKM. The CDR3 DNA follows: TGTGCCAGCAGTTCCCTAGGACATCGGTTCTTC. Translating it yields CASSSLGHRFF.

V and J are TRBV28 and TRBJ1-5; D call uncertain. The germline gives CDR1 MDHEN, CDR2 SYDVKM. CDR3 size: 15 residues. V lost 6 bases and J 4 bases, leaving 16 bases between the germline ends. CDR3 amino acids: CASSTAGGPNQPQHF. Written as DNA, the CDR3 is TGTGCCAGCAGCACCGCAGGAGGTCCAAATCAGCCCCAGCATTTT.

This clone was recorded at least ten times. The V and J genes are TRBV7-9 and TRBJ1-5, with D possibly TRBD1 on 6 matching bases. The CDR3 is 17 residues long. The V and J ends lost 2 bases and 2 bases respectively, with 16 bases between them. Germline lookup yields CDR1 SEHNR and CDR2 FQNEAQ (reference sequence). Here the CDR3 DNA reads TGTGCCAGCAGCTTAATTGGGGGCGAGAGGGGCAATCAGCCCCAGCATTTT. This codes for CASSLIGGERGNQPQHF.